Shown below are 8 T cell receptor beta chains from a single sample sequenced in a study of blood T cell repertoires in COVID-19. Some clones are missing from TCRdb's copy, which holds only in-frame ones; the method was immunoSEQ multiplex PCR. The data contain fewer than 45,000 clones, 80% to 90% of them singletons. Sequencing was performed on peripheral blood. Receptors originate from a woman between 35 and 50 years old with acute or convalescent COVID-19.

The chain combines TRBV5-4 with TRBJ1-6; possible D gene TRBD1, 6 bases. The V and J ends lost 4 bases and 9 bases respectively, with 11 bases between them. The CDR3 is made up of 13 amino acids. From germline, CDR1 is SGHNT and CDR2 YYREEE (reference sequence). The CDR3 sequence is CASSAATGSPLHF. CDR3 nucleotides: TGTGCCAGCAGCGCGGCGACAGGTTCACCCCTCCACTTT.

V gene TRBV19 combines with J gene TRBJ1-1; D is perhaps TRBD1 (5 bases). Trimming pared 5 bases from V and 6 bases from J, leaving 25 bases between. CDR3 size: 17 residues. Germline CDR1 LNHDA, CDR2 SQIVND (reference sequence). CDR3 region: CASSPYRGELVKSEAFF. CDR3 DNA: TGTGCCAGTAGTCCCTACCGGGGGGAGTTAGTGAAATCTGAAGCTTTCTTT.

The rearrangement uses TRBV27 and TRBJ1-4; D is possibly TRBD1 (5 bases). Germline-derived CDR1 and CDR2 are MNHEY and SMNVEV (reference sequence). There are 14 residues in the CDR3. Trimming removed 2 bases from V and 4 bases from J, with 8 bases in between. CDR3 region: CASSLQGLNEKLFF. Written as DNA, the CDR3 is TGTGCCAGCAGTTTACAGGGCCTTAATGAAAAACTGTTTTTT.

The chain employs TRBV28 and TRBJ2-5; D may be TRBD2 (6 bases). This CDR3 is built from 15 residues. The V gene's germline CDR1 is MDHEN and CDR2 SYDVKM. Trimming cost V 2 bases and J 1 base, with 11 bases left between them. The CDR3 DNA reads TGTGCCAGCAGTTTACCGGGAGAACGCCAAGAGACCCAGTACTTC. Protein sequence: CASSLPGERQETQYF.

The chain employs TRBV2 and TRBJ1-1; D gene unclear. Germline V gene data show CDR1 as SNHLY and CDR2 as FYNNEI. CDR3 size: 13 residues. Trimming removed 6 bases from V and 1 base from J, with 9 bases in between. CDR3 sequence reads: CASRIYSNTEAFF. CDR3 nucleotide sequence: TGTGCCAGCAGAATTTACTCGAACACTGAAGCTTTCTTT.

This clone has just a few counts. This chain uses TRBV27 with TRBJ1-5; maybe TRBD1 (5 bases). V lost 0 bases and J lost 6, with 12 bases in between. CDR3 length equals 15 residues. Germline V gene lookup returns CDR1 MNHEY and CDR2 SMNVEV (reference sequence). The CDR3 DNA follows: TGTGCCAGCAGTTTATCGCCCCGGGGGTCTCAGCCCCAGCATTTT. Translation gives CASSLSPRGSQPQHF.

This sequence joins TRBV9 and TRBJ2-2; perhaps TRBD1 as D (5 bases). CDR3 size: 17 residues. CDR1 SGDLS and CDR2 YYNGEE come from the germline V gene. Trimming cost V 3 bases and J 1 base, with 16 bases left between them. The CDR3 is CASSADTGPRNTGELFF. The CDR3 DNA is TGTGCCAGCAGCGCCGACACAGGTCCCAGGAACACCGGGGAGCTGTTTTTT.

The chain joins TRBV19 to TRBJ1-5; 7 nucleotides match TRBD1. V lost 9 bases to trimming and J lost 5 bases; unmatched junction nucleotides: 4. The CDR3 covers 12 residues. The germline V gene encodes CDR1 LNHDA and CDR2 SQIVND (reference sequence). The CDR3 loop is CARGRGDQPQHF. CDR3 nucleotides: TGTGCCAGGGGCAGGGGGGATCAGCCCCAGCATTTT.